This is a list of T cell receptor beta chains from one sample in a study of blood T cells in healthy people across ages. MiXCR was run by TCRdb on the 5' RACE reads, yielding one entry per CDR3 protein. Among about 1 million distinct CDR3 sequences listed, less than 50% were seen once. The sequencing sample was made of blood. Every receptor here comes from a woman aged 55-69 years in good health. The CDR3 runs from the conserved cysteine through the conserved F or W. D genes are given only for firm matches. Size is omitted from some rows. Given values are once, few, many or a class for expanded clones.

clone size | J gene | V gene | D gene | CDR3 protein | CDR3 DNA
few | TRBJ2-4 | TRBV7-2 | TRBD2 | CASSSRGTSGRNIQYF | TGTGCCAGCAGCTCCCGCGGGACTAGCGGGAGGAACATTCAGTACTTC
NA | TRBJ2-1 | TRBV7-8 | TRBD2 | CASRLAAASGRASEQFF | TGTGCCAGCAGATTAGCGGCCGCTAGCGGGAGGGCCAGTGAGCAGTTCTTC
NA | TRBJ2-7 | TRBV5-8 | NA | CASSFTPGPYEQYF | TGTGCCAGCAGCTTTACCCCAGGTCCCTACGAGCAGTACTTC
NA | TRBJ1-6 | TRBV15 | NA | CATSRDIPGSGSPLHF | TGTGCCACCAGCAGAGATATTCCGGGGAGCGGTTCACCCCTCCACTTT
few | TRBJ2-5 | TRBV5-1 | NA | CASSLAEVGTQYF | TGCGCCAGCAGCTTGGCCGAGGTTGGGACCCAGTACTTC
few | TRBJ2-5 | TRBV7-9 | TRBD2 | CASRPGRLAGGETQYF | TGTGCCAGCAGACCCGGCCGGCTAGCGGGAGGAGAGACCCAGTACTTC
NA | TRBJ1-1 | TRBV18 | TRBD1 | CASSSTGGSEAFF | TGTGCCAGCTCCTCGACAGGGGGCTCTGAAGCTTTCTTT
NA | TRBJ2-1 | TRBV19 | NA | CASSIRGVAGTYNEQFF | TGTGCCAGTAGTATAAGGGGGGTAGCAGGAACCTACAATGAGCAGTTCTTC
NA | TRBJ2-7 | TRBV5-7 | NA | CASSLLQLPHEQYF | TGTGCCAGCAGCTTGTTGCAGCTTCCCCACGAGCAGTACTTC
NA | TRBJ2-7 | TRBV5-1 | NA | CASSRTNTYEQYF | TGCGCCAGCAGTCGGACTAATACATACGAGCAGTACTTC
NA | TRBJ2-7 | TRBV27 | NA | CASSLGRTDLNEQYF | TGTGCCAGCAGCCTCGGGCGCACGGATTTGAACGAGCAGTACTTC
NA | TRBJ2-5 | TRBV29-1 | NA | CSVVRPPVFNEQYF | TGCAGCGTTGTCCGACCCCCTGTGTTCAATGAGCAGTACTTC
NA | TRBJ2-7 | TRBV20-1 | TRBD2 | CSAYPRGGSSYKQYF | TGCAGTGCTTATCCACGGGGAGGGAGCTCCTACAAGCAGTACTTC
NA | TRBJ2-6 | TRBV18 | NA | CVSSPEVNPFSGANVLTF | TGTGTCAGCTCACCGGAGGTTAACCCCTTCTCTGGGGCCAACGTCCTGACTTTC
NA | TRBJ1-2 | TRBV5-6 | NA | CASTAGRSYHGYTF | TGTGCCAGCACCGCGGGCCGGAGTTATCATGGCTACACCTTC
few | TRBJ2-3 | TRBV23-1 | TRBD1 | CASSQSWKQTGETDTQYF | TGCGCCAGCAGTCAATCATGGAAACAGACAGGGGAAACAGATACGCAGTATTTT
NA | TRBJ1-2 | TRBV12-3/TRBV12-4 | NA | CASGTFYGYTF | TGTGCCAGCGGGACATTTTATGGCTACACCTTC
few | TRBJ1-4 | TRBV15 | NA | CATSSGDREKLFF | TGTGCCACCAGCAGTGGGGACCGAGAAAAACTGTTTTTT
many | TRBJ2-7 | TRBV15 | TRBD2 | CATSRDLSGTYEQYF | TGTGCCACCAGCAGAGATTTGAGCGGGACCTACGAGCAGTACTTC
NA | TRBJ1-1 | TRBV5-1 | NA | CASTPGWGEGTEAFF | TGCGCCAGCACCCCGGGGTGGGGCGAGGGAACTGAAGCTTTCTTT
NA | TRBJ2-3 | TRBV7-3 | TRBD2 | CASSGLAGGPPDTQYF | TGTGCCAGCAGCGGACTAGCGGGAGGGCCTCCAGATACGCAGTATTTT
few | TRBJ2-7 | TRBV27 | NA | CASSPQNFAYEQYF | TGTGCCAGCAGCCCCCAGAACTTTGCCTACGAGCAGTACTTC
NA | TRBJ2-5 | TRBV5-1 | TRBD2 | CASSLREGQETQYF | TGCGCCAGCAGCTTGCGGGAGGGCCAAGAGACCCAGTACTTC
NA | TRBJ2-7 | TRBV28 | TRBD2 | CASSPMRREPFYNEQYF | TGTGCCAGCAGCCCCATGCGGCGGGAGCCCTTCTACAATGAGCAGTACTTC
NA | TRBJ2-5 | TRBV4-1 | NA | CASSQEPGGETQYF | TGCGCCAGCAGCCAAGAACCCGGGGGAGAGACCCAGTACTTC
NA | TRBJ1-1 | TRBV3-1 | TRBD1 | CASSQTGAAQANTEAFF | TGTGCCAGCAGTCAGACAGGGGCCGCGCAAGCGAACACTGAAGCTTTCTTT
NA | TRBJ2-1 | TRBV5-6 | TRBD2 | CASSPGLAESYNEQFF | TGTGCCAGCAGCCCGGGACTAGCGGAGTCCTACAATGAGCAGTTCTTC
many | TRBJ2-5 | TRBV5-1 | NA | CASSAQETQYF | TGTGCCAGCAGTGCCCAAGAGACCCAGTACTTC
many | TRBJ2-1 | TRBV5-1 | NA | CASSLGTGSYNEQFF | TGTGCCAGCAGTTTAGGAACTGGCTCCTACAATGAGCAGTTCTTC
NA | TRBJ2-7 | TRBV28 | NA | CASRPQGLRLEGQYF | TGTGCCAGCAGACCCCAGGGGCTCCGCCTTGAAGGGCAGTACTTC
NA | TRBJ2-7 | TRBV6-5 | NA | CASRTDEGHNEQYF | TGTGCCAGCAGGACCGACGAGGGGCATAACGAGCAGTACTTC
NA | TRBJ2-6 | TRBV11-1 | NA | CASSLDTTGANVLTF | TGTGCCAGCAGCTTAGATACTACTGGGGCCAACGTCCTGACTTTC
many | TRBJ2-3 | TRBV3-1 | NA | CASSPEGDTQYF | TGTGCCAGCTCACCCGAGGGGGATACGCAGTATTTT
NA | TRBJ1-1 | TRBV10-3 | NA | CAISEPLGGTNTEAFF | TGTGCCATCAGTGAGCCGCTGGGGGGGACGAACACTGAAGCTTTCTTT
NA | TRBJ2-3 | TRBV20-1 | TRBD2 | CSAMSRIAGAPTDTQYF | TGCAGTGCTATGAGTAGGATAGCGGGAGCCCCTACAGATACGCAGTATTTT
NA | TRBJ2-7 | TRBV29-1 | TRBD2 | CSVEDVRGGSYEQYF | TGCAGCGTTGAAGATGTGCGGGGGGGCTCCTACGAGCAGTACTTC
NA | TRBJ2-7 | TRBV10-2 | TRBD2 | CASSQERGVYEQYF | TGCGCCAGCAGCCAGGAGCGGGGGGTCTACGAGCAGTACTTC
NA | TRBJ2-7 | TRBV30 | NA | CAGKPGSGEQYF | TGTGCCGGGAAACCGGGGTCGGGGGAGCAGTACTTC
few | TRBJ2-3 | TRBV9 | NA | CASSPRTATDTQYF | TGTGCCAGCAGCCCCCGGACAGCGACAGATACGCAGTATTTT
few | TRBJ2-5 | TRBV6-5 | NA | CASSPPWGRQETQYF | TGTGCCAGCAGTCCACCTTGGGGGAGGCAAGAGACCCAGTACTTC
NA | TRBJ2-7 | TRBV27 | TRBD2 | CASSLVGSGGTGDQYF | TGTGCCAGCAGTTTAGTCGGTAGCGGGGGGACGGGAGACCAGTACTTC
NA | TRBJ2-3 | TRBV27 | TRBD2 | CASSLIGSGGLDTQYF | TGTGCCAGCAGTTTGATCGGTAGCGGGGGCCTGGATACGCAGTATTTT
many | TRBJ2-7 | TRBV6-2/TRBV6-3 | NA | CASSNSVGEQYF | TGTGCCAGCAGTAATTCGGTCGGCGAGCAGTACTTC
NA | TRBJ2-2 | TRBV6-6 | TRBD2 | CASSSTGLAGDGGELFF | TGTGCCAGCAGTTCAACCGGACTAGCGGGAGATGGGGGGGAGCTGTTTTTT
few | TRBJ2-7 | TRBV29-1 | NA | CSVVMGYYEQYF | TGCAGCGTTGTTATGGGGTACTACGAGCAGTACTTC
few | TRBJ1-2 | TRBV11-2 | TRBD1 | CASSLSTGGGGYTF | TGTGCCAGCAGCCTCTCAACAGGGGGCGGTGGCTACACCTTC
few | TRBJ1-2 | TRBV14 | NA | CASSQDVGGYTF | TGTGCCAGCAGCCAAGACGTCGGAGGCTACACCTTC